These T cell receptor beta chains were read from a single sample in a study of blood T cell repertoires in COVID-19. Only in-frame clones appear in the TCRdb table, and some are missing; sequencing was by immunoSEQ multiplex PCR. This table has some 71,000 clones, around nine tenths appearing once. Sample: peripheral blood. These receptors came from a woman younger than 30 with acute or convalescent COVID-19. Both conserved end residues are part of each CDR3. The D gene is left open where the match is weak. The size entry is marked missing in some rows and otherwise reads once, few, many or a size class.

v_gene: TRBV30
len: 17
abundance: NA
j_gene: TRBJ2-7
d_gene: TRBD1
CDR3nt: TGTGCCTGGAGTGTACGGCTACAATCGGGGACAGTCTACGAGCAGTACTTC
CDR3aa: CAWSVRLQSGTVYEQYF

v_gene: TRBV12-3/TRBV12-4
len: 13
abundance: few
j_gene: TRBJ1-5
d_gene: TRBD1
CDR3nt: TGTGCCAGCAGTTTAGGACAGGGGCAGCCCCAGCATTTT
CDR3aa: CASSLGQGQPQHF

v_gene: TRBV3-1/TRBV3-2
len: 13
abundance: NA
j_gene: TRBJ2-7
d_gene: NA
CDR3nt: TGTGCCAGCAGCCGACTGGCGGGGTACGAGCAGTACTTC
CDR3aa: CASSRLAGYEQYF

v_gene: TRBV15
len: 13
abundance: NA
j_gene: TRBJ1-1
d_gene: TRBD1
CDR3nt: TGTGCCACCAGCAGAGATGGCCAGGGGGCAGCTTTCTTT
CDR3aa: CATSRDGQGAAFF

v_gene: TRBV5-1
len: 17
abundance: NA
j_gene: TRBJ2-3
d_gene: TRBD2
CDR3nt: TGCGCCAGCAGCTTGGGACTAGCGGGGAGAGGCACAGATACGCAGTATTTT
CDR3aa: CASSLGLAGRGTDTQYF

v_gene: TRBV13
len: 16
abundance: NA
j_gene: TRBJ2-2
d_gene: TRBD2
CDR3nt: TGTGCCAGCAGCTATGGGACTAGCGGGTTCACCGGGGAGCTGTTTTTT
CDR3aa: CASSYGTSGFTGELFF

v_gene: TRBV29-1
len: 12
abundance: NA
j_gene: TRBJ2-7
d_gene: NA
CDR3nt: TGCAGCGTTGAAGCGGACAACTACGAGCAGTACTTC
CDR3aa: CSVEADNYEQYF

v_gene: TRBV28
len: 16
abundance: few
j_gene: TRBJ1-1
d_gene: TRBD1
CDR3nt: TGTGCCAGCAGTCATCCATACGACAGGGATAACACTGGCGCTTTCTTT
CDR3aa: CASSHPYDRDNTGAFF

v_gene: TRBV5-1
len: 14
abundance: NA
j_gene: TRBJ2-7
d_gene: NA
CDR3nt: TGCGCCAGCAGCTTGTCGAGAAACTCCTACGAGCAGTACTTC
CDR3aa: CASSLSRNSYEQYF

v_gene: TRBV7-2
len: 14
abundance: NA
j_gene: TRBJ1-6
d_gene: NA
CDR3nt: TGTGCCAGCAGCTTGCCCAGTGCAAATTCACCCCTCCACTTT
CDR3aa: CASSLPSANSPLHF

v_gene: TRBV7-2
len: 16
abundance: NA
j_gene: TRBJ2-1
d_gene: NA
CDR3nt: TGTGCCAGCAGCTTAGGGTCGGGAATCTCCTACAATGAGCAGTTCTTC
CDR3aa: CASSLGSGISYNEQFF

v_gene: TRBV5-6
len: 16
abundance: NA
j_gene: TRBJ1-2
d_gene: NA
CDR3nt: TGTGCCAGCAGCATCTATGGGGCGAGAGTCGCGGATGGCTACACCTTC
CDR3aa: CASSIYGARVADGYTF

v_gene: TRBV19
len: 18
abundance: NA
j_gene: TRBJ2-1
d_gene: TRBD2
CDR3nt: TGTGCCAGTAGTATAGGGACTAGCGGGGGGTATTCTTACAATGAGCAGTTCTTC
CDR3aa: CASSIGTSGGYSYNEQFF

v_gene: TRBV7-2
len: 14
abundance: NA
j_gene: TRBJ2-1
d_gene: NA
CDR3nt: TGTGCCAGCAGCTTTGGACAGCCGGGAAATGAGCAGTTCTTC
CDR3aa: CASSFGQPGNEQFF

v_gene: TRBV19
len: 14
abundance: NA
j_gene: TRBJ2-7
d_gene: TRBD2
CDR3nt: TGTGCCAGTAGTCCCCGGTTAGCGGGAAACGAGCAGTACTTC
CDR3aa: CASSPRLAGNEQYF

v_gene: TRBV19
len: 15
abundance: few
j_gene: TRBJ1-5
d_gene: TRBD1
CDR3nt: TGTGCCAGTAGTACGGACAGGTATAGCAATCAGCCCCAGCATTTT
CDR3aa: CASSTDRYSNQPQHF

v_gene: TRBV16
len: 15
abundance: NA
j_gene: TRBJ1-1
d_gene: NA
CDR3nt: TGTGCCAGCAGCCAGGCCGGGAGGAGGAACACTGAAGCTTTCTTT
CDR3aa: CASSQAGRRNTEAFF

v_gene: TRBV12-3/TRBV12-4
len: 13
abundance: NA
j_gene: TRBJ1-2
d_gene: TRBD1
CDR3nt: TGTGCCAGCAGGGACAGGGACTCCTATGGCTACACCTTC
CDR3aa: CASRDRDSYGYTF

v_gene: TRBV19
len: 18
abundance: NA
j_gene: TRBJ1-4
d_gene: NA
CDR3nt: TGTGCCAGTAGTATAGCAGCAGGATCGACCACAACTAATGAAAAACTGTTTTTT
CDR3aa: CASSIAAGSTTTNEKLFF

v_gene: TRBV7-2
len: 18
abundance: NA
j_gene: TRBJ1-6
d_gene: NA
CDR3nt: TGTGCCAGCAGCTTAGCCTTCACCGGGACAAGTTCTAATTCACCCCTCCACTTT
CDR3aa: CASSLAFTGTSSNSPLHF

v_gene: TRBV30
len: 14
abundance: once
j_gene: TRBJ1-1
d_gene: NA
CDR3nt: TGTGCCTGGAGAACGCAGGGGAGGGCCACTGAAGCTTTCTTT
CDR3aa: CAWRTQGRATEAFF

v_gene: TRBV19
len: 15
abundance: NA
j_gene: TRBJ2-2
d_gene: TRBD1
CDR3nt: TGTGCCAGTAGTATGGGGACAGGTTACACCGGGGAGCTGTTTTTT
CDR3aa: CASSMGTGYTGELFF

v_gene: TRBV16
len: 15
abundance: NA
j_gene: TRBJ1-1
d_gene: NA
CDR3nt: TGTGCCAGCAGCCAAAATAGTGGTGGGGAGAGAGAAGCTTTCTTT
CDR3aa: CASSQNSGGEREAFF

v_gene: TRBV30
len: 11
abundance: NA
j_gene: TRBJ1-1
d_gene: NA
CDR3nt: TGTGCCTGGAGTTCCCGGGAGGGAGCTTTCTTT
CDR3aa: CAWSSREGAFF

v_gene: TRBV7-9
len: 16
abundance: NA
j_gene: TRBJ2-1
d_gene: TRBD1
CDR3nt: TGTGCCAGCAGCCACGCCCCGGGACAGGGGCTCAATGAGCAGTTCTTC
CDR3aa: CASSHAPGQGLNEQFF

v_gene: TRBV9
len: 16
abundance: NA
j_gene: TRBJ2-1
d_gene: TRBD1
CDR3nt: TGTGCCAGCAGCGTAGAGTGGTACAGGGGGCAGAATGAGCAGTTCTTC
CDR3aa: CASSVEWYRGQNEQFF

v_gene: TRBV6-5
len: 14
abundance: NA
j_gene: TRBJ1-2
d_gene: NA
CDR3nt: TGTGCCAGCAGAGGGGACAACGCTAACTATGGCTACACCTTC
CDR3aa: CASRGDNANYGYTF

v_gene: TRBV18
len: 14
abundance: NA
j_gene: TRBJ1-5
d_gene: NA
CDR3nt: TGTGCCAGCTCAGGGGGGGCTCGGAATCAGCCCCAGCATTTT
CDR3aa: CASSGGARNQPQHF

v_gene: TRBV29-1
len: 13
abundance: NA
j_gene: TRBJ2-1
d_gene: NA
CDR3nt: TGCAGCTCCTCGAGTCGGGGAGGAGATGAGCAGTTCTTC
CDR3aa: CSSSSRGGDEQFF

v_gene: TRBV27
len: 15
abundance: NA
j_gene: TRBJ2-1
d_gene: TRBD1
CDR3nt: TGTGCCAGCAGTCCCCGGGACAGGTTCTACAATGAGCAGTTCTTC
CDR3aa: CASSPRDRFYNEQFF

v_gene: TRBV9
len: 17
abundance: NA
j_gene: TRBJ1-1
d_gene: NA
CDR3nt: TGTGCCAGCAGCGTAGGGCGAGGGCCCCTAATGAACACTGAAGCTTTCTTT
CDR3aa: CASSVGRGPLMNTEAFF

v_gene: TRBV5-5
len: 12
abundance: once
j_gene: TRBJ2-7
d_gene: NA
CDR3nt: TGTGCCAGCAGCTTGGCCGCCCGGGAGCAGTACTTC
CDR3aa: CASSLAAREQYF

v_gene: TRBV12-3/TRBV12-4
len: 13
abundance: NA
j_gene: TRBJ1-1
d_gene: TRBD1
CDR3nt: TGTGCCAGCAGTGAAGGACAGGGGGGAAGAGCTTTCTTT
CDR3aa: CASSEGQGGRAFF

v_gene: TRBV4-1
len: 15
abundance: NA
j_gene: TRBJ2-7
d_gene: TRBD1
CDR3nt: TGCGCCAGCAGCCTTACAGGGGGCGCCTCCTACGAGCAGTACTTC
CDR3aa: CASSLTGGASYEQYF

v_gene: TRBV7-2
len: 15
abundance: NA
j_gene: TRBJ2-1
d_gene: NA
CDR3nt: TGTGCCAGCAGCGCTATCAAAAGCTCCTACAATGAGCAGTTCTTC
CDR3aa: CASSAIKSSYNEQFF

v_gene: TRBV5-4
len: 15
abundance: NA
j_gene: TRBJ1-5
d_gene: NA
CDR3nt: TGTGCCAGCAGCAGGGGCCCGGAACCTAATCAGCCCCAGCATTTT
CDR3aa: CASSRGPEPNQPQHF

v_gene: TRBV28
len: 16
abundance: once
j_gene: TRBJ2-1
d_gene: TRBD2
CDR3nt: TGTGCCAGCAGTTCGGGACTAGCGGGAGACTACAATGAGCAGTTCTTC
CDR3aa: CASSSGLAGDYNEQFF

v_gene: TRBV11-2
len: 14
abundance: NA
j_gene: TRBJ2-7
d_gene: NA
CDR3nt: TGTGCCAGCAGCTCATCCAGGGGAGGGTTCGAGCAGTACTTC
CDR3aa: CASSSSRGGFEQYF

v_gene: TRBV29-1
len: 14
abundance: NA
j_gene: TRBJ2-5
d_gene: NA
CDR3nt: TGCAGCGTTGAAGAAGCACGGGTCTGGGAGACCCAGTACTTC
CDR3aa: CSVEEARVWETQYF

v_gene: TRBV6-1
len: 13
abundance: NA
j_gene: TRBJ1-5
d_gene: NA
CDR3nt: TGTGCCAGCAGTGAAGTTCAGGGGCAGCCCCAGCATTTT
CDR3aa: CASSEVQGQPQHF